One sample yielded the 28 T cell receptor beta chains listed below, sequenced in a study of PD-L1 blockade in urothelial cancer. The time point was: pretreatment peripheral blood. Clones were sequenced by immunoSEQ multiplex PCR, and TCRdb holds only the in-frame ones, with some missing. Among about 37,000 clones listed, over 75% were seen once. The sample in question was PBMCs, obtained around atezolizumab (anti-PD-L1) treatment. These receptor sequences come from a man aged 55 to 70 with urothelial cancer.

Worth noting for this clone: This specimen includes other DNA sequences encoding the same CDR3. The V call is TRBV9, the J call TRBJ2-7, with no clear D. The germline V gene encodes CDR1 SGDLS and CDR2 YYNGEE. V was clipped by 0 bases and J by 2 bases, with 6 bases between them. This CDR3 contains 13 residues. The CDR3 here is CASSVGLAYEQYF. CDR3 nucleotide sequence: TGTGCCAGCAGCGTAGGTCTAGCCTACGAGCAGTACTTC.

By proportion, this clone is medium-sized (0.01 to 0.1%). This rearrangement joins TRBV4-1 to TRBJ2-3; TRBD2 is a possible D gene (6 bases). Deletions cut 5 bases from V and 0 bases from J, with 15 bases between. The CDR3 has 16 residues. The germline CDR1 and CDR2 sequences are MGHRA and YSYEKL. CDR3 DNA: TGCGCCAGCAGCTTCCGTAGCGGATCTAGCACAGATACGCAGTATTTT. Translating it yields CASSFRSGSSTDTQYF.

J is TRBJ2-1 and V is TRBV7-2, with D possibly being TRBD2 (6 bases). Germline CDR1 is SGHTA and CDR2 is FQGNSA. Trimming took off 5 bases at V and 4 bases at J, with 21 bases between the two ends. This CDR3 is 17 amino acids long. The CDR3 coding sequence is TGTGCCAGCAGCCTAAGGCCGCGCCCGGGACTTTACAATGAGCAGTTCTTC. Amino acid sequence: CASSLRPRPGLYNEQFF.

The chain links TRBV4-2 to TRBJ2-1; 9 nucleotides agree with TRBD2. The CDR3 has 15 amino acids. CDR1 is LGHNA and CDR2 is YNFKEQ in the germline V gene. J was trimmed by 6 bases and V by 4 bases; bases with no gene match: 7. CDR3 sequence (DNA): TGTGCCAGCAGCCCGAGCGGGAGGCCCCTCAATGAGCAGTTCTTC. Translating gives CASSPSGRPLNEQFF.

The chain uses TRBV28 and TRBJ1-5; D ambiguous. This CDR3 has 14 residues. V was clipped by 6 bases and J by 0 bases, with 9 bases between them. Germline values: CDR1 MDHEN, CDR2 SYDVKM. CDR3 coding DNA: TGTGCCAGCAGCCCTCCTTATAGCAATCAGCCCCAGCATTTT. It specifies CASSPPYSNQPQHF.

The genes are TRBV2 and TRBJ1-4; D call uncertain. The germline CDR1 and CDR2 sequences are SNHLY and FYNNEI. Trimming took 1 base from V and 7 from J, leaving 13 bases between them. The CDR3 sequence is 15 residues long. The chain's CDR3 is CASSEVAGRGEKLFF. The CDR3 DNA is TGTGCCAGCAGTGAAGTGGCAGGTCGGGGTGAAAAACTGTTTTTT.

The rearrangement joins TRBV6-6 to TRBJ1-1, with D possibly TRBD1 on 5 matching bases. Germline V gene data show CDR1 as MNHNY and CDR2 as SVGAGI (reference sequence). The CDR3 spans 14 residues. Trimming pared 6 bases from V and 0 bases from J, leaving 11 bases between. CDR3 amino acids: CASSLDSMNTEAFF. CDR3 DNA sequence: TGTGCCAGCAGCCTCGACAGTATGAACACTGAAGCTTTCTTT.

The chain employs TRBV7-9 and TRBJ2-7; 9 nucleotides agree with TRBD1. V trimming: 7 bases; J trimming: 7 bases; junction bases outside the gene matches: 8. Germline V gene sequence: CDR1 SEHNR, CDR2 FQNEAQ (reference sequence). The CDR3 totals 13 residues. The CDR3: CASTLGQGREQYF. The CDR3 DNA is TGTGCCAGCACCTTGGGACAGGGAAGAGAGCAGTACTTC.

The V call is TRBV14, the J call TRBJ2-7, with TRBD2 identical over 7 bases. V shed 4 bases and J 0 bases; nucleotides not matched to a gene: 6. Germline V CDR1 and CDR2: SGHDN, FVKESK. The CDR3 totals 15 residues. DNA of the CDR3: TGTGCCAGCAGCCGGGACTACCCTTCCTCCTACGAGCAGTACTTC. Translation gives CASSRDYPSSYEQYF.

The V and J genes are TRBV7-2 and TRBJ2-4, with 7 nucleotides matching TRBD2. Germline CDR1 reads SGHTA; CDR2 reads FQGNSA. The V segment lost 2 bases and the J segment 7 bases; nucleotides outside the gene matches: 8. The CDR3 is 15 amino acids. The DNA for the CDR3 is TGTGCCAGCAGCTTAAGGGACGGGGGGAGGAACATTCAGTACTTC. This translates into CASSLRDGGRNIQYF. The whole variable domain, remainder taken from reference TRBV7-2 and TRBJ2-4, is GAGVSQSPSNKVTEKGKDVELRCDPISGHTALYWYRQSLGQGLEFLIYFQGNSAPDKSGLPSDRFSAERTGGSVSTLTIQRTQQEDSAVYLCASSLRDGGRNIQYFGAGTRLSVL.

The CDR3: CATTRNGYSNQPQHF. In DNA form, the CDR3 reads TGTGCCACTACTCGTAACGGTTATAGCAATCAGCCCCAGCATTTT. The chain uses TRBV6-5 and TRBJ1-5, with D uncertain. CDR3 size: 15 residues. Trimming took off 10 bases at V and 0 bases at J, with 16 bases between the two ends. Germline lookup yields CDR1 MNHEY and CDR2 SVGAGI.

The V and J genes are TRBV29-1 and TRBJ2-7; TRBD1 matches at 7 bases. The CDR3 is made up of 13 amino acids. CDR1 is SQVTM, CDR2 ANQGSEA, per germline. V shed 6 bases, J shed 2 bases, and the junction held 7 bases outside the gene matches. CDR3 region: CSVAGDSTYEQYF. The CDR3 nucleotides are TGCAGCGTCGCCGGGGACAGTACCTACGAGCAGTACTTC.

V gene TRBV5-4 combines with J gene TRBJ2-5; D ambiguous. The CDR3 covers 12 residues. V lost 9 bases to trimming and J lost 2 bases, with 11 bases between them. Germline V gene data show CDR1 as SGHNT and CDR2 as YYREEE (reference sequence). The DNA of the CDR3 is TGTGCCACCGCGATGCCACAAGAGACCCAGTACTTC. Its protein is CATAMPQETQYF. Supplemented by reference TRBV5-4 and TRBJ2-5, the full variable domain reads ETGVTQSPTHLIKTRGQQVTLRCSSQSGHNTVSWYQQALGQGPQFIFQYYREEENGRGNFPPRFSGLQFPNYSSELNVNALELDDSALYLCATAMPQETQYFGPGTRLLVL.

This rearrangement joins TRBV14 to TRBJ2-7, with D possibly being TRBD1 (5 bases). The CDR3 totals 14 residues. CDR1 and CDR2 (germline): SGHDN, FVKESK. The germline V and J ends were trimmed by 3 bases and 6 bases, with 15 bases remaining between them. CDR3 sequence reads: CASSHLGRAGEQYF. The CDR3 DNA reads as TGTGCCAGCAGCCATTTGGGCAGGGCCGGCGAGCAGTACTTC. Supplemented by reference TRBV14 and TRBJ2-7, the full variable domain reads EAGVTQFPSHSVIEKGQTVTLRCDPISGHDNLYWYRRVMGKEIKFLLHFVKESKQDESGMPNNRFLAERTGGTYSTLKVQPAELEDSGVYFCASSHLGRAGEQYFGPGTRLTVT.

V gene TRBV7-2 combines with J gene TRBJ2-7; possible D gene TRBD2, 6 bases. The CDR3 spans 16 residues. The germline V and J ends were trimmed by 3 bases and 0 bases, with 15 bases remaining between them. The V gene's germline CDR1 is SGHTA and CDR2 FQGNSA. CDR3 sequence reads: CASSFDPTSSSYEQYF. Here the CDR3 DNA reads TGTGCCAGCAGCTTCGACCCGACTAGTTCCTCCTACGAGCAGTACTTC. Full variable domain (remainder filled in from reference TRBV7-2 and TRBJ2-7): GAGVSQSPSNKVTEKGKDVELRCDPISGHTALYWYRQSLGQGLEFLIYFQGNSAPDKSGLPSDRFSAERTGGSVSTLTIQRTQQEDSAVYLCASSFDPTSSSYEQYFGPGTRLTVT.

The chain uses TRBV7-9 and TRBJ2-3; TRBD2 agrees at 7 bases. The CDR3 sequence is 18 residues long. Looked up from germline, CDR1 is SEHNR and CDR2 is FQNEAQ (reference sequence). V trimming: 1 base; J trimming: 0 bases; junction bases outside the gene matches: 10. The CDR3 is CASSLEDWASGSTDTQYF. CDR3 sequence (DNA): TGTGCCAGCAGCTTAGAGGATTGGGCTAGCGGTAGCACAGATACGCAGTATTTT. The full variable domain, rest sourced from reference TRBV7-9 and TRBJ2-3, is DTGVSQNPRHKITKRGQNVTFRCDPISEHNRLYWYRQTLGQGPEFLTYFQNEAQLEKSRLLSDRFSAERPKGSFSTLEIQRTEQGDSAMYLCASSLEDWASGSTDTQYFGPGTRLTVL.

The chain couples TRBV7-2 to TRBJ1-3; possibly TRBD1 for D (5 bases). The V and J ends lost 5 bases and 0 bases respectively, with 20 bases between them. Germline loops: CDR1 SGHTA, CDR2 FQGNSA. The CDR3 consists of 18 residues. CDR3 coding DNA: TGTGCCAGCAGCCCAGGGTTGGGAGGTTCGGGCTCTGGAAACACCATATATTTT. Protein product: CASSPGLGGSGSGNTIYF.

The J gene is TRBJ1-1, the V gene TRBV7-9; TRBD1 is a possible D gene (5 bases). V shed 0 bases and J shed 0 bases, with 20 bases lying between them. The germline gives CDR1 SEHNR, CDR2 FQNEAQ (reference sequence). This CDR3 is built from 19 residues. As DNA, the CDR3 is TGTGCCAGCAGCTTAGCAGTCTCGTCTCGTGGAGGGGTGAACACTGAAGCTTTCTTT. The encoded protein is CASSLAVSSRGGVNTEAFF. Complete variable domain (other parts from reference TRBV7-9 and TRBJ1-1): DTGVSQNPRHKITKRGQNVTFRCDPISEHNRLYWYRQTLGQGPEFLTYFQNEAQLEKSRLLSDRFSAERPKGSFSTLEIQRTEQGDSAMYLCASSLAVSSRGGVNTEAFFGQGTRLTVV.

The chain links TRBV5-4 to TRBJ1-1, with D perhaps matching TRBD1 (6 bases). Germline lookup yields CDR1 SGHNT and CDR2 YYREEE (reference sequence). The CDR3 covers 13 residues. V lost 2 bases, J lost 5 bases, and 10 bases lay in between. CDR3 loop: CASSLQGETEAFF. The CDR3 DNA reads as TGTGCCAGCAGCTTACAGGGCGAGACTGAAGCTTTCTTT.

The rearrangement links TRBV7-9 to TRBJ2-7; TRBD2 aligns across 7 bases. The CDR3 runs 15 residues. Trimming removed 4 bases from V and 1 base from J; junction bases left unmatched: 7. Germline V gene lookup returns CDR1 SEHNR and CDR2 FQNEAQ (reference sequence). CDR3 sequence (DNA): TGTGCCAGCAGCTACTCCTTGGGACTATCCTACGAGCAGTACTTC. Its protein is CASSYSLGLSYEQYF.

The V gene is TRBV2, the J gene TRBJ2-7; D may be TRBD2 (6 bases). Germline lookup yields CDR1 SNHLY and CDR2 FYNNEI. The CDR3 is made up of 12 amino acids. Trimming stripped 8 bases from V and 4 bases from J, with 12 bases between. For the CDR3, the DNA is TGTGCCAGCGGAGGGAGCCCTTACGAGCAGTACTTC. Encoded protein: CASGGSPYEQYF.

The genes are TRBV14 and TRBJ1-1, with D unresolved. The V gene's germline CDR1 is SGHDN and CDR2 FVKESK. The CDR3 spans 13 residues. Trimming pared 4 bases from V and 6 bases from J, leaving 12 bases between. The CDR3 DNA reads TGTGCCAGCAGCCTGAACGAACGAGCTGAAGCTTTCTTT. It is translated as CASSLNERAEAFF.

The chain is built from TRBV18 and TRBJ2-7; weak D call: TRBD1 (6 bases). The V and J ends lost 0 bases and 4 bases respectively, with 13 bases between them. The CDR3 totals 15 residues. In germline, CDR1 is KGHSH, CDR2 LQKENI. The CDR3 DNA reads TGTGCCAGCTCACCACCGAGCAGGGGTCTATACGAGCAGTACTTC. It encodes CASSPPSRGLYEQYF.

This chain uses TRBV9 with TRBJ1-6; D is possibly TRBD1 (6 bases). The CDR3 consists of 16 residues. Germline assignment: CDR1 SGDLS and CDR2 YYNGEE. Between the trimmed V and J ends, which lost 0 bases and 8 bases, there was a span of 15 bases. The CDR3, as DNA: TGTGCCAGCAGCGTAGGGGGCAGGGGTGGTGATTCACCCCTCCACTTT. It is translated as CASSVGGRGGDSPLHF. The full variable domain, its missing parts supplied by reference TRBV9 and TRBJ1-6, is DSGVTQTPKHLITATGQRVTLRCSPRSGDLSVYWYQQSLDQGLQFLIQYYNGEERAKGNILERFSAQQFPDLHSELNLSSLELGDSALYFCASSVGGRGGDSPLHFGNGTRLTVT.

The chain couples TRBV10-1 to TRBJ2-3; D possibly corresponds to TRBD1 (6 bases). The CDR3 spans 15 residues. The V end lost 4 bases, the J end lost 0 bases, and 11 bases lay between the germline ends. CDR1 WNHNN and CDR2 SYGVQD come from the germline V gene (reference sequence). CDR3 sequence reads: CASSGGPESTDTQYF. The CDR3, as DNA: TGCGCCAGCAGTGGGGGGCCCGAAAGCACAGATACGCAGTATTTT.

CDR3 bases: TGTGCCAGCAGCCAAGAAAGTGGTAGCGGGAGGGGTTTCAATGAGCAGTTCTTC. As protein: CASSQESGSGRGFNEQFF. The J gene is TRBJ2-1, the V gene TRBV4-2, with TRBD2 matching over 11 bases. Germline CDR1 and CDR2: LGHNA and YNFKEQ. J gave up 6 bases and V 0 bases, and 10 bases lay outside the gene matches. The CDR3 totals 18 residues.

The rearrangement links TRBV11-1 to TRBJ2-7; a weak D match, TRBD1 (6 bases). The germline V and J ends were trimmed by 0 bases and 1 base, with 10 bases remaining between them. Germline V gene sequence: CDR1 SGHAT, CDR2 FQDESV (reference sequence). The CDR3 consists of 15 residues. CDR3 region: CASSLAPGTSYEQYF. As DNA, the CDR3 is TGTGCCAGCAGCTTAGCCCCCGGGACATCCTACGAGCAGTACTTC. The full variable domain, completed using reference TRBV11-1 and TRBJ2-7, is EAEVAQSPRYKITEKSQAVAFWCDPISGHATLYWYRQILGQGPELLVQFQDESVVDDSQLPKDRFSAERLKGVDSTLKIQPAELGDSAMYLCASSLAPGTSYEQYFGPGTRLTVT.

This clone appeared once. As DNA, the CDR3 is TGTGCCATTAGGACAGCTGAAGCTTTCTTT. It encodes CAIRTAEAFF. The gene calls are TRBV6-1 and TRBJ1-1, with D perhaps TRBD1 (6 bases). The CDR3 sequence is 10 residues long. The germline CDR1 and CDR2 sequences are MNHNS and SASEGT. V was cut by 10 bases and J by 6 bases, with 9 bases left in between.